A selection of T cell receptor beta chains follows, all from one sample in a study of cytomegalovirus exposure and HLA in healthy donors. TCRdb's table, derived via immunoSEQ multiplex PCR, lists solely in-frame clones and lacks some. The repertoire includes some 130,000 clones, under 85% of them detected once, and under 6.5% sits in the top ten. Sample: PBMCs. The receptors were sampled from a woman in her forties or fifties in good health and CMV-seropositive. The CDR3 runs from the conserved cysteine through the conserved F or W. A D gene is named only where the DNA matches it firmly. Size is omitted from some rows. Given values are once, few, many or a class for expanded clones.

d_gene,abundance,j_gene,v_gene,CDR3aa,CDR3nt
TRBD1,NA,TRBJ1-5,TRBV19,CASSLTGDAYQPQHF,TGTGCCAGTAGTCTAACAGGGGATGCTTACCAGCCCCAGCATTTT
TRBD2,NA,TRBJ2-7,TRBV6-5,CASRTGTSAYEQYF,TGTGCCAGCAGAACCGGGACTAGCGCCTACGAGCAGTACTTC
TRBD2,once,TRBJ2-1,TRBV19,CASSILRGDLAYNEQFF,TGTGCCAGTAGTATACTGCGGGGGGACCTCGCCTACAATGAGCAGTTCTTC
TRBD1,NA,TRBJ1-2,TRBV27,CASRPGQGDGYTF,TGTGCCAGCAGGCCGGGGCAGGGGGACGGCTACACCTTC
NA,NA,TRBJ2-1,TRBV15,CATSREPGSGIDEQFF,TGTGCCACCAGCAGAGAACCAGGATCGGGGATCGATGAGCAGTTCTTC
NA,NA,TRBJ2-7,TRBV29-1,CSVVPWPDYEQYF,TGCAGCGTTGTCCCGTGGCCCGACTACGAGCAGTACTTC
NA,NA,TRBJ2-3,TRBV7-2,CASSSSDTQYF,TGTGCCAGCAGCTCCTCAGATACGCAGTATTTT
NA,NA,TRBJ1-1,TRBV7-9,CSSSGGSAEAFF,TGTTCCAGCAGCGGGGGGAGCGCTGAAGCTTTCTTT
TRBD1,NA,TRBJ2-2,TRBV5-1,CASSFRDSHLNTGELFF,TGCGCCAGCAGCTTCCGGGACAGCCACCTGAACACCGGGGAGCTGTTTTTT
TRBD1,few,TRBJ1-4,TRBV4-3,CASSQGSRGTDEKLFF,TGCGCCAGCAGCCAAGGAAGCAGGGGGACGGACGAAAAACTGTTTTTT
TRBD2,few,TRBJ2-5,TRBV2,CASRAGLAGEYKETQYF,TGTGCCAGCAGAGCGGGACTAGCGGGGGAATACAAGGAGACCCAGTACTTC
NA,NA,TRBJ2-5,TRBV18,CASSPPSGLGTQYF,TGTGCCAGCTCACCGCCTTCAGGGTTAGGGACCCAGTACTTC
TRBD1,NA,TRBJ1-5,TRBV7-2,CASSEGQGAVQPQHF,TGTGCCAGCAGCGAAGGACAGGGGGCAGTTCAGCCCCAGCATTTT
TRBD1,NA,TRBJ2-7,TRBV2,CASSGIQGETYEQYF,TGTGCCAGCAGTGGCATCCAGGGGGAGACCTACGAGCAGTACTTC
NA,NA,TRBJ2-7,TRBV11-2,CASSLDLRAGNEQYF,TGTGCCAGCAGCTTAGATCTGAGGGCCGGGAACGAGCAGTACTTC
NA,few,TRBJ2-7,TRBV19,CASSPFTSSYEQYF,TGTGCCAGTAGTCCTTTTACGAGCTCCTACGAGCAGTACTTC
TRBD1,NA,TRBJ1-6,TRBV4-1,CASRNPGQGHSPLHF,TGCGCCAGCAGAAATCCGGGACAGGGACATTCACCCCTCCACTTT
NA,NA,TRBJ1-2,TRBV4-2,CASSSSGGLGYGYTF,TGTGCCAGCAGCAGCTCGGGGGGGCTCGGCTATGGCTACACCTTC
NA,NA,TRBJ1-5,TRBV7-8,CASSNVRGNQPQHF,TGTGCCAGCAGCAACGTCAGGGGAAATCAGCCCCAGCATTTT
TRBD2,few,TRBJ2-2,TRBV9,CASSPELAGNTGELFF,TGTGCCAGCAGCCCAGAACTAGCGGGGAACACCGGGGAGCTGTTTTTT
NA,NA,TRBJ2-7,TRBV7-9,CASSHQQVSYEQYF,TGTGCCAGCAGTCATCAACAGGTCTCCTACGAGCAGTACTTC
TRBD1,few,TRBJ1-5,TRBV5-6,CASSSTGREQPQHF,TGTGCCAGCAGCTCGACAGGGCGGGAACAGCCCCAGCATTTT
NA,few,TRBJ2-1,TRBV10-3,CAISSLATNEQFF,TGTGCCATCAGTTCCCTAGCGACCAATGAGCAGTTCTTC
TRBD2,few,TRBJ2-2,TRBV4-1,CASSHQPSGQNTGELFF,TGCGCCAGCAGCCACCAACCTAGCGGTCAGAACACCGGGGAGCTGTTTTTT
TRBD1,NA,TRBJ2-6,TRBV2,CASSYGTGALSGANVLTF,TGTGCCAGCAGTTACGGGACAGGGGCTTTGTCTGGGGCCAACGTCCTGACTTTC